This T cell receptor beta chain appears in the sequencing data of a study of regulatory T cells in long-lasting Graves disease. Study conclusions and caveats: Between persistent patients, about 2,700 public clonotypes were shared, exceeding the approximately 900 shared between new patients.

The table lists this clonotype with a few counts. Its antigen is not known. The CDR3 is 15 residues long. Germline V CDR1 and CDR2: GTSNPN, SVGIG (reference sequence). The trim removed 4 bases at V and 1 base at J, leaving 8 bases unmatched. Sample time point: newly diagnosed GD, antithyroid drugs for less than 3 months. With RNA extracted from PBMCs as input, the TCR library was made. Library construction for TCR beta used iRepertoire HTBI primers and Arm-PCR of CDR3 regions. Using its own MiXCR run on the multiplex PCR reads, TCRdb lists one record per CDR3 protein. The repertoire holds 400,000 to 650,000 distinct CDR3 sequences, with around 15% as singletons. These data were likewise used in another study, on T cells in Graves' hyperthyroidism and ophthalmopathy.

This chain uses TRBV30 with TRBJ2-7; 9 bases map to TRBD1. This receptor was taken from a middle-aged woman with Graves disease. This material consisted of peripheral blood mononuclear cells (PBMCs), taken at new diagnosis, from a patient treated with antithyroid drugs. The CDR3 reads CAWITGTGLSYEQYF. The CDR3 region has the DNA TGTGCCTGGATAACCGGGACAGGGTTGTCCTACGAGCAGTACTTC.